The 29 T cell receptor beta chains in this list originate from one sample, sequenced in a study of cytomegalovirus exposure and HLA in healthy donors. The PCR had 60 Vbeta and 13 Jbeta primers. Sequencing was performed with immunoSEQ multiplex PCR; in TCRdb, only in-frame clones are kept and a portion is missing. The sample has some 150,000 clones; more than 80% are singletons. Sequenced: PBMCs. Receptors originate from a woman between 18 and 30 years old in good health and CMV-seronegative.

This clone was seen only a few times. The rearrangement links TRBV5-1 to TRBJ2-7; 7 nucleotides agree with TRBD2. There are 16 residues in the CDR3. Losses at the gene ends were 1 base for V and 5 bases for J; bases not matched to a gene: 12. Per germline, CDR1 SGHRS and CDR2 YFSETQ. This CDR3 is CASSLSYSTSIDEQYF. For the CDR3, the DNA is TGCGCCAGCAGCTTGAGTTATTCGACTAGCATTGACGAGCAGTACTTC.

The V call is TRBV2, the J call TRBJ2-4; 9 nucleotides line up with TRBD2. CDR1 is SNHLY and CDR2 is FYNNEI in the germline V gene. With V trimmed by 0 bases and J by 9 bases, 9 bases remained unmatched. This CDR3 has 16 residues. The CDR3 DNA follows: TGTGCCAGCAGTGAAGCTGGGGTAGCGGGAGTAGGCATTCAGTACTTC. Translating it yields CASSEAGVAGVGIQYF.

The chain combines TRBV6-5 with TRBJ2-1; 7 positions match TRBD2. With V trimmed by 3 bases and J by 1 base, 3 bases remained unmatched. The germline gives CDR1 MNHEY, CDR2 SVGAGI. CDR3 length: 15 amino acids. The CDR3 region has the DNA TGTGCCAGCAGTTATCTAGCGGTATCCTACAATGAGCAGTTCTTC. It is translated as CASSYLAVSYNEQFF.

The chain employs TRBV28 and TRBJ1-2; no definite D call. CDR3 size: 12 residues. Germline values: CDR1 MDHEN, CDR2 SYDVKM. Trimming took off 5 bases at V and 7 bases at J, with 11 bases between the two ends. CDR3 nucleotide sequence: TGTGCCAGCAGTAGTTCGACTGCTGGCTACACCTTC. Residues: CASSSSTAGYTF.

The J gene is TRBJ2-1, the V gene TRBV11-2; perhaps TRBD1 as D (6 bases). The CDR3 consists of 14 residues. The germline V gene has CDR1 SGHAT and CDR2 FQNNGV. The germline V and J ends were trimmed by 3 bases and 8 bases, with 14 bases remaining between them. The CDR3 reads CASSFRTAMDEQFF. CDR3 sequence (DNA): TGTGCCAGCAGCTTTAGGACAGCGATGGATGAGCAGTTCTTC.

This chain joins TRBV28 and TRBJ2-5; 7 bases match TRBD2. Per the germline V gene, CDR1 is MDHEN and CDR2 is SYDVKM. The CDR3 has 16 amino acids. V shed 4 bases and J 0 bases; nucleotides not matched to a gene: 8. In nucleotides, the CDR3 is TGTGCCAGCAGTTCGTCCAGCGGGAACCACCAAGAGACCCAGTACTTC. Encoded protein: CASSSSSGNHQETQYF.

V is TRBV2 and J is TRBJ2-5; TRBD1 matches 7 bases. V lost 6 bases, J lost 2 bases, and 3 bases stayed unmatched. This CDR3 contains 13 residues. Per the germline V gene, CDR1 is SNHLY and CDR2 is FYNNEI. CDR3 amino acids: CASRGTVQETQYF. As DNA, the CDR3 is TGTGCCAGCAGGGGGACAGTACAAGAGACCCAGTACTTC.

V is TRBV5-6 and J is TRBJ2-1; 13 bases line up with TRBD2. CDR3 length: 14 amino acids. Per germline, CDR1 SGHDT and CDR2 YYEEEE. J was trimmed by 4 bases and V by 5 bases; bases with no gene match: 0. CDR3 bases: TGTGCCAGCAGACTAGCGGGAGGGTACAATGAGCAGTTCTTC. It specifies CASRLAGGYNEQFF. Together with reference TRBV5-6 and TRBJ2-1, the CDR3 gives the full variable domain: DAGVTQSPTHLIKTRGQQVTLRCSPKSGHDTVSWYQQALGQGPQFIFQYYEEEERQRGNFPDRFSGHQFPNYSSELNVNALLLGDSALYLCASRLAGGYNEQFFGPGTRLTVL.

This clone was counted a single time. The chain is built from TRBV19 and TRBJ1-2; 9 bases are shared with TRBD1. CDR3 length equals 14 residues. Germline CDR1 reads LNHDA; CDR2 reads SQIVND (reference sequence). The V gene end was trimmed by 5 bases and the J gene end by 3 bases; junction bases not matched to a gene: 4. CDR3: CASSARQGDYGYTF. The CDR3, as DNA: TGTGCCAGTAGTGCCCGACAGGGGGACTATGGCTACACCTTC.

This clone was detected once. V is TRBV11-3 and J is TRBJ2-3, with 10 bases lining up with TRBD2. The germline CDR1 and CDR2 sequences are SGHNT and YENEEA. The V gene end was trimmed by 4 bases and the J gene end by 2 bases; junction bases not matched to a gene: 12. The CDR3 length is 18 residues. CDR3 loop: CASSSIPRLAGDTDTQYF. In DNA form, the CDR3 reads TGTGCCAGCAGCTCGATCCCCCGACTAGCGGGTGACACAGATACGCAGTATTTT.

The chain has TRBV12-5 and TRBJ2-3; 13 nucleotides align to TRBD2. V was pared by 7 bases and J by 7 bases, with 14 bases of the junction left unmatched. The CDR3 length is 17 residues. CDR1 is LGHNT and CDR2 is FRNRAP in the germline V gene. CDR3 loop: CASDTPEGTSGTNTQYF. The DNA of the CDR3 is TGTGCTAGTGACACCCCCGAGGGGACTAGCGGGACTAATACGCAGTATTTT.

The chain combines TRBV6-4 with TRBJ2-4; TRBD1 aligns across 7 bases. Germline V gene data show CDR1 as MRHNA and CDR2 as SNTAGT. The CDR3 contains 15 residues. V trimming: 2 bases; J trimming: 0 bases; junction bases outside the gene matches: 1. CDR3 loop: CASSDRGRAKNIQYF. The CDR3 DNA is TGTGCCAGCAGTGACAGGGGGCGAGCCAAAAACATTCAGTACTTC.

The rearrangement joins TRBV9 to TRBJ1-2; D is perhaps TRBD1 (6 bases). This CDR3 spans 16 amino acids. Per the germline V gene, CDR1 is SGDLS and CDR2 is YYNGEE. Trimming removed 3 bases from V and 4 bases from J, with 19 bases in between. CDR3 nucleotide sequence: TGTGCCAGCAGCGAGGCGGACAGCCCTCTTGGCTATGGCTACACCTTC. Translation: CASSEADSPLGYGYTF. Based on the CDR3 plus reference TRBV9 and TRBJ1-2, the full variable domain is DSGVTQTPKHLITATGQRVTLRCSPRSGDLSVYWYQQSLDQGLQFLIQYYNGEERAKGNILERFSAQQFPDLHSELNLSSLELGDSALYFCASSEADSPLGYGYTFGSGTRLTVV.

The CDR3 sequence is CASSQTNWGQSLYGYTF. The CDR3 nucleotides read TGTGCCAGCAGCCAAACGAATTGGGGACAGTCCTTGTATGGCTACACCTTC. The rearrangement links TRBV4-2 to TRBJ1-2; 7 positions agree with TRBD1. Germline V gene lookup returns CDR1 LGHNA and CDR2 YNFKEQ. The CDR3 extends over 17 amino acids. Trimming at V came to 2 bases and at J to 5 bases, leaving 14 bases not matched to a gene.

CDR3 nucleotides: TGTGCCAGCAGTCCCCGCGGGGACAGGGGCTACGAGCAGTACTTC. It yields the protein CASSPRGDRGYEQYF. The chain links TRBV6-1 to TRBJ2-7; TRBD1 aligns across 10 bases. The junction had 7 bases not matched to a gene; V was cut back by 5 bases and J by 3 bases. The length of the CDR3 is 15 residues. Germline CDR1 MNHNS, CDR2 SASEGT.

This chain links TRBV28 with TRBJ1-5; weak D call: TRBD1 (5 bases). Per germline, CDR1 MDHEN and CDR2 SYDVKM. There are 14 residues in the CDR3. Trimming cost V 2 bases and J 3 bases, with 8 bases left between them. The CDR3 reads CASSLGHLNQPQHF. In DNA form, the CDR3 reads TGTGCCAGCAGTTTAGGACACCTCAATCAGCCCCAGCATTTT. Looking up the rest from reference TRBV28 and TRBJ1-5 gives the full variable domain: DVKVTQSSRYLVKRTGEKVFLECVQDMDHENMFWYRQDPGLGLRLIYFSYDVKMKEKGDIPEGYSVSREKKERFSLILESASTNQTSMYLCASSLGHLNQPQHFGDGTRLSIL.

This chain joins TRBV29-1 and TRBJ2-1, with 13 bases identical to TRBD2. The trim removed 6 bases at V and 6 bases at J, leaving 11 bases unmatched. In germline, CDR1 is SQVTM, CDR2 ANQGSEA. This CDR3 contains 16 residues. CDR3 in DNA: TGCAGCGTGGATCGAGGACTAGCGGGAGATCTCAATGAGCAGTTCTTC. This sequence encodes CSVDRGLAGDLNEQFF.

The table lists this clone with a count of one. The rearrangement uses TRBV28 and TRBJ1-1; no reliable D call. Trimming stripped 3 bases from V and 2 bases from J, with 7 bases between. Germline CDR1 and CDR2: MDHEN and SYDVKM. The CDR3 is 13 amino acids. The CDR3 reads CASSFSFNTEAFF. CDR3 nucleotides: TGTGCCAGCAGTTTCTCCTTTAACACTGAAGCTTTCTTT. Complete variable domain (other parts from reference TRBV28 and TRBJ1-1): DVKVTQSSRYLVKRTGEKVFLECVQDMDHENMFWYRQDPGLGLRLIYFSYDVKMKEKGDIPEGYSVSREKKERFSLILESASTNQTSMYLCASSFSFNTEAFFGQGTRLTVV.

V is TRBV15 and J is TRBJ2-5; 9 bases align to TRBD2. The germline V gene encodes CDR1 LNHNV and CDR2 YYDKDF (reference sequence). CDR3 length: 17 residues. The trim removed 3 bases at V and 5 bases at J, leaving 13 bases unmatched. CDR3 nucleotide sequence: TGTGCCACCAGCAGTGCTAGCGGGATCCCCTTCGTCGAGACCCAGTACTTC. Its protein product is CATSSASGIPFVETQYF.

The V call is TRBV5-6, the J call TRBJ1-4, with TRBD1 matching 9 bases. V gave up 4 bases and J gave up 7 bases; unmatched junction bases: 5. Per germline, CDR1 SGHDT and CDR2 YYEEEE. The CDR3 spans 14 residues. The CDR3 sequence is CASSVQGAGEKLFF. The CDR3 DNA is TGTGCCAGCAGCGTACAGGGGGCGGGTGAAAAACTGTTTTTT.

This chain links TRBV9 with TRBJ1-2; D ambiguous. Germline CDR1 reads SGDLS; CDR2 reads YYNGEE. The ends were cut back, 4 bases at V and 4 bases at J, with 8 bases in the middle. This CDR3 contains 12 residues. CDR3 protein: CASSLASYGYTF. CDR3 coding DNA: TGTGCCAGCAGCCTGGCTAGCTATGGCTACACCTTC.

The rearrangement links TRBV18 to TRBJ1-5; weak D call: TRBD1 (5 bases). The V end was cut by 1 base, the J end by 0 bases, with 7 bases between. This CDR3 has 15 residues. CDR1 and CDR2 (germline): KGHSH, LQKENI. CDR3 in DNA: TGTGCCAGCTCACCACGGACACTTAGCAATCAGCCCCAGCATTTT. It translates to CASSPRTLSNQPQHF.

The V and J genes are TRBV27 and TRBJ2-1; 10 nucleotides match TRBD2. CDR1 and CDR2 (germline): MNHEY, SMNVEV (reference sequence). This CDR3 region has 16 residues. V shed 2 bases and J 5 bases; nucleotides not matched to a gene: 6. CDR3: CASSLESGRADNEQFF. The CDR3 nucleotides are TGTGCCAGCAGTTTAGAAAGCGGGAGGGCCGACAATGAGCAGTTCTTC.

This chain joins TRBV7-2 and TRBJ2-1; 9 nucleotides agree with TRBD2. There are 14 residues in the CDR3. Germline V gene sequence: CDR1 SGHTA, CDR2 FQGNSA. V lost 3 bases and J lost 9; bases outside the gene matches: 6. DNA of the CDR3: TGTGCCAGCAGCTTGGGACTAGCATTCACTGAGCAGTTCTTC. Translation gives CASSLGLAFTEQFF.

The V and J genes are TRBV27 and TRBJ1-1; weak D call: TRBD1 (6 bases). V shed 5 bases and J shed 7 bases, with 17 bases lying between them. CDR3 length equals 14 residues. Germline values: CDR1 MNHEY, CDR2 SMNVEV (reference sequence). CDR3 region: CASSPHGQKFEAFF. Written as DNA, the CDR3 is TGTGCCAGCAGTCCCCACGGACAGAAATTTGAAGCTTTCTTT.

There are a few counts of this clone. This rearrangement joins TRBV19 to TRBJ2-7; D gene uncertain. The germline V gene has CDR1 LNHDA and CDR2 SQIVND (reference sequence). This CDR3 comprises 13 residues. Trimming stripped 5 bases from V and 4 bases from J, with 12 bases between. CDR3 amino acids: CASSPTFGYEQYF. CDR3 in DNA: TGTGCCAGTAGTCCCACGTTCGGGTACGAGCAGTACTTC. Combining the CDR3 with reference TRBV19 and TRBJ2-7 gives the whole variable domain DGGITQSPKYLFRKEGQNVTLSCEQNLNHDAMYWYRQDPGQGLRLIYYSQIVNDFQKGDIAEGYSVSREKKESFPLTVTSAQKNPTAFYLCASSPTFGYEQYFGPGTRLTVT.

The chain combines TRBV28 with TRBJ1-4; 8 bases are shared with TRBD1. Germline V gene lookup returns CDR1 MDHEN and CDR2 SYDVKM. This CDR3 is 15 amino acids long. With V trimmed by 5 bases and J by 8 bases, 10 bases remained unmatched. CDR3 amino acids: CASSTPDRGNEKLFF. As DNA, the CDR3 is TGTGCCAGCAGTACCCCCGACAGGGGCAACGAAAAACTGTTTTTT.

The V call is TRBV19, the J call TRBJ1-2; 8 nucleotides match TRBD1. The CDR3 covers 16 residues. CDR1 and CDR2 from the germline V gene are LNHDA and SQIVND (reference sequence). V lost 2 bases, J lost 2 bases, and 7 bases stayed unmatched. The CDR3 here is CASSIRQGARNYGYTF. The DNA of the CDR3 is TGTGCCAGTAGTATAAGGCAGGGGGCACGAAACTATGGCTACACCTTC.

The V call is TRBV5-8, the J call TRBJ1-2; D may be TRBD1 (6 bases). The CDR3 totals 15 residues. The germline gives CDR1 SGHTS, CDR2 YDEGEE. V gave up 4 bases and J gave up 5 bases, with 18 bases separating them. The CDR3 coding sequence is TGTGCCAGCAGCCGTTATACAGGGTCTGCTTATGGCTACACCTTC. Translation: CASSRYTGSAYGYTF.